The sample holds many counts of the clone carrying this T cell receptor (beta chain). Its specificity is unknown. This sample was taken from a study of CD8+CD57+ T cells in acquired aplastic anemia. Study findings and constraints: Patients and controls were found to share some 30 CD8+ CDR3 sequences.

According to the study, genomic DNA was the template for TCR beta VDJ and CDR3 profiling. TCRdb independently ran MiXCR on the reads; one entry per CDR3 protein. Of roughly 98,000 distinct CDR3 sequences in the sample, roughly 70% were seen once. The CDR3 extends over 13 amino acids. Germline assignment: CDR1 ENHRY and CDR2 SYGVKD. Trimming at V came to 11 bases and at J to 5 bases, leaving 7 bases not matched to a gene. All sequencing subjects had displayed CD8+CD57+ cell expansion on flow cytometry. As a group, the patients uniformly had severe acquired aplastic anemia. Input material: sorted CD4+, CD8+, or CD8+CD57+ T cells (not recorded which) from PBMCs. The sequence came from a human donor with aplastic anemia. The chain combines TRBV10-3 with TRBJ2-2; 8 bases line up with TRBD1. The CDR3 sequence: CALKTGETGELFF. In DNA form, the CDR3 reads TGTGCCTTAAAGACAGGGGAGACCGGGGAGCTGTTTTTT.